This entry lists 25 T cell receptor beta chains sequenced from one sample in a study of T cell clonality in common variable immunodeficiency (dated by TCRdb to between 2015 and 2017). The paper as a whole reports these results and caveats: Fewer deletions and N-nucleotide insertions were reportedly observed in CVID TCRbeta sequences, and highly modified clones with 13 or more V deletions were reportedly absent from CVID TCRbeta sequences.

Antigens for these TCRs are unknown. Libraries were built with the immunoSEQ multiplex PCR assay. TCRdb provides this immuneACCESS table in a form limited to in-frame rearrangements. Some clones are lacking; in checked studies, under half of them reflect an unresolved V gene, and why the rest are absent is not known. The sample comprises 6,500 to 8,500 clones, and every one was counted more than once. The ten top clones hold approximately 5.4% of the sample. Sequencing was carried out using peripheral blood mononuclear cells. These receptors all come from a human donor with common variable immunodeficiency.

This clone turned up a few times. Read data end 3 residues before the CDR3 end; the end is taken from the germline J gene. The chain joins TRBV11-2 to TRBJ1-2; 8 nucleotides agree with TRBD1. The length of the CDR3 is 14 residues. The germline CDR1 and CDR2 sequences are SGHAT and FQNNGV. Trimming removed 6 bases from V and 2 bases from J; junction bases left unmatched: 5. The CDR3 bases that were read are TGTGCCAGCAGTCGACAGGGGAGGAACTATGGC. It yields the protein CASSRQGRNYG. The whole CDR3 protein reads CASSRQGRNYGYTF.

Turning to this clone: The read is 3 residues too short to cover the CDR3 end, so that end is filled in from the germline J gene. The V call is TRBV7-2, the J call TRBJ2-3; 9 nucleotides agree with TRBD2. Germline V gene data show CDR1 as SGHTA and CDR2 as FQGNSA. This CDR3 has 15 amino acids. Losses at the gene ends were 4 bases for V and 4 bases for J; bases not matched to a gene: 6. Partial CDR3 DNA: TGTGCCAGCAGCTCTATAGCGGGAGTCTCAGATACG. Protein sequence: CASSSIAGVSDT. The complete CDR3 sequence is CASSSIAGVSDTQYF.

This clone was recorded a few times. The CDR3 bases that were read are TGTGCCAGCAGCGGACGGGACAGGCGAATCTTTAATTCACCC. Translation gives CASSGRDRRIFNSP. The complete CDR3 reads CASSGRDRRIFNSPLHF. The chain joins TRBV7-8 to TRBJ1-6; 8 bases match TRBD1. The CDR3 is cut off 3 residues early in the read; its end comes from the germline J gene. There are 17 residues in the CDR3. The germline gives CDR1 SGHVS, CDR2 FQNEAQ. V trimming: 5 bases; J trimming: 6 bases; junction bases outside the gene matches: 12.

This clone is termed medium-sized. The read terminates 3 residues before the CDR3 end, so the remaining end is supplied by the germline J gene. The rearrangement links TRBV29-1 to TRBJ2-3; 12 bases fit TRBD2. The CDR3 spans 15 residues. Germline loops: CDR1 SQVTM, CDR2 ANQGSEA. V dropped 8 bases and J dropped 4; count of bases not matched to a gene: 10. The CDR3 reads CSTRTSGMSADTQYF. The part of the CDR3 DNA that was read is TGCAGCACCCGGACTAGCGGGATGTCGGCAGATACG.

This clone has just a few counts. Read data end 3 residues before the CDR3 end; the end is taken from the germline J gene. The chain joins TRBV7-8 to TRBJ2-7; 10 nucleotides match TRBD2. Germline V gene data show CDR1 as SGHVS and CDR2 as FQNEAQ. This CDR3 is 15 amino acids long. V gave up 3 bases and J gave up 5 bases; unmatched junction bases: 7. The CDR3 bases that were read are TGTGCCAGCAGCTTTCCTAGCGGGAGAAGCGACGAG. Residues: CASSFPSGRSDE. The entire CDR3 protein reads CASSFPSGRSDEQYF.

On this clone: The CDR3 end falls 3 residues outside the read, so it is completed with the germline J gene. V and J are TRBV7-2 and TRBJ1-1, with a possible D match to TRBD1 (6 bases). Trimming removed 10 bases from V and 2 bases from J, with 14 bases in between. Germline V gene lookup returns CDR1 SGHTA and CDR2 FQGNSA. The CDR3 has 13 residues. The CDR3 reads CATPTGQNTEAFF. Partial CDR3 DNA: TGTGCCACCCCGACAGGCCAAAACACTGAA.

Remarks on this clone: Sequencing ends 3 residues short of the CDR3 end; the germline J gene provides the rest. This chain links TRBV6-1 with TRBJ2-1, with D possibly matching TRBD2 (6 bases). Trimming stripped 4 bases from V and 9 bases from J, with 10 bases between. Germline V gene sequence: CDR1 MNHNS, CDR2 SASEGT. This CDR3 spans 12 amino acids. This chain's CDR3 is CASSGTGVEQFF. Partial CDR3 DNA: TGTGCCAGCAGTGGGACGGGGGTTGAG.

As regards this clone: Read coverage stops 3 residues before the CDR3 terminus; the germline J gene supplies the remainder. This chain links TRBV11-3 with TRBJ1-1, with D possibly matching TRBD1 (5 bases). V dropped 5 bases and J dropped 2 bases, with 9 bases sitting between them. Germline V gives CDR1 SGHNT, CDR2 YENEEA. The CDR3 has 13 residues. The CDR3 bases that were read are TGTGCCAGCAGCCTCACAGGAAACACTGAA. Amino acids: CASSLTGNTE. The whole CDR3 sequence is CASSLTGNTEAFF. Looking up the rest from reference TRBV11-3 and TRBJ1-1 gives the full variable domain: EAGVVQSPRYKIIEKKQPVAFWCNPISGHNTLYWYLQNLGQGPELLIRYENEEAVDDSQLPKDRFSAERLKGVDSTLKIQPAELGDSAVYLCASSLTGNTEAFFGQGTRLTVV.

A word on this clone: The read ends 3 residues shy of where the CDR3 ends; the end is completed using the germline J gene. The chain employs TRBV6-2 or TRBV6-3 and TRBJ1-5; no clear D. V was clipped by 7 bases and J by 0 bases, with 7 bases between them. This CDR3 is built from 13 residues. Germline CDR1 is MNHEY and CDR2 is SVGEGT. The sequenced part of the CDR3 DNA is TGTGCCAGCAAGGCAGATAGCAATCAGCCC. Its translation: CASKADSNQP. From start to end, the CDR3 is CASKADSNQPQHF.

This clone was observed a few times. The read falls 3 residues short of the CDR3 end, and the missing part is taken from the germline J gene. V usage is TRBV2 and J usage is TRBJ1-1, with D perhaps matching TRBD1 (6 bases). V was trimmed by 5 bases and J by 1 base, leaving 11 bases between them. CDR1 SNHLY and CDR2 FYNNEI come from the germline V gene. This CDR3 is built from 14 residues. The CDR3 reads CASSLQTGNTEAFF. The CDR3 DNA, read in part, is TGTGCCAGCAGTCTCCAGACAGGGAACACTGAA.

As regards this clone: The observed sequence ends 3 residues before the CDR3 terminus, with the missing tail filled in from the germline J gene. The chain combines TRBV7-9 with TRBJ2-7; TRBD1 matches 10 bases. The V gene end was trimmed by 2 bases and the J gene end by 2 bases; junction bases not matched to a gene: 3. Germline loops: CDR1 SEHNR, CDR2 FQNEAQ (reference sequence). There are 15 residues in the CDR3. The CDR3 DNA, read in part, is TGTGCCAGCAGCTTATCCGGGACAGGGGCCTACGAG. Translated: CASSLSGTGAYE. From start to end, the CDR3 is CASSLSGTGAYEQYF.

Comments on this clone: The read halts 3 residues ahead of the CDR3 end, with the missing end drawn from the germline J gene. The chain recombines TRBV19 with TRBJ1-1, with unresolved D. Germline V lookup: CDR1 LNHDA, CDR2 SQIVND (reference sequence). Trimming took off 0 bases at V and 4 bases at J, with 12 bases between the two ends. The CDR3 sequence is 15 residues long. CDR3 residues: CASSIEGLRGTEAFF. CDR3 DNA, as far as it was read: TGTGCCAGTAGTATAGAGGGCCTTCGGGGCACTGAA. Combining the CDR3 with reference TRBV19 and TRBJ1-1 gives the whole variable domain DGGITQSPKYLFRKEGQNVTLSCEQNLNHDAMYWYRQDPGQGLRLIYYSQIVNDFQKGDIAEGYSVSREKKESFPLTVTSAQKNPTAFYLCASSIEGLRGTEAFFGQGTRLTVV.

About this clone itself: The CDR3 end is not reached by the read, which stops 3 residues before it; the germline J gene fills it in. The J gene is TRBJ2-3, the V gene TRBV2, with TRBD2 identical over 11 bases. Germline V gene sequence: CDR1 SNHLY, CDR2 FYNNEI. The V and J ends lost 9 bases and 1 base, in that order; junction bases with no gene match: 9. The CDR3 covers 16 residues. CDR3 in amino acids: CASTSGSTFGTDTQYF. Partial CDR3 DNA: TGTGCCAGTACTAGCGGGAGTACTTTTGGCACAGATACG.

A remark on this clone: The read terminates 3 residues before the CDR3 end, so the remaining end is supplied by the germline J gene. The V and J genes are TRBV6-4 and TRBJ2-1; weak D call: TRBD2 (5 bases). This CDR3 has 14 residues. V was pared by 0 bases and J by 8 bases, with 11 bases between. Looked up from germline, CDR1 is MRHNA and CDR2 is SNTAGT. The CDR3 protein is CASSDSAESDEQFF. The sequenced CDR3 bases are TGTGCCAGCAGTGACTCAGCGGAATCCGATGAG.

In its sample, this clone ranks as medium-sized. With the read ending 3 residues before the CDR3 end, the germline J gene is used to fill in that end. The genes are TRBV14 and TRBJ2-3; 11 bases are shared with TRBD2. The germline gives CDR1 SGHDN, CDR2 FVKESK. V shed 2 bases and J 4 bases; nucleotides not matched to a gene: 11. This CDR3 has 18 amino acids. The sequenced part of the CDR3 DNA is TGTGCCAGCAGCCAACGCTCATTTCTAGCGGGAGGCCCAGATACG. Protein sequence: CASSQRSFLAGGPDT. The entire CDR3 is CASSQRSFLAGGPDTQYF.

This clone has only a few counts. Read coverage stops 3 residues before the CDR3 terminus; the germline J gene supplies the remainder. The chain joins TRBV7-9 to TRBJ2-5; perhaps TRBD2 as D (6 bases). V lost 5 bases and J lost 2, with 15 bases in between. The germline V gene has CDR1 SEHNR and CDR2 FQNEAQ (reference sequence). There are 15 residues in the CDR3. The CDR3 reads CASSPGRGGQETQYF. The sequenced CDR3 bases are TGTGCCAGCAGCCCCGGACGGGGAGGTCAAGAGACC.

Details on this clone: The read ends 3 residues before the CDR3 terminus; that terminus is restored from the germline J gene. The chain carries TRBV7-2 and TRBJ1-3, with a weak D call TRBD1 (6 bases). The CDR3 runs to 15 residues. In germline, CDR1 is SGHTA, CDR2 FQGNSA. Trimming removed 2 bases at V and 2 bases at J, with 10 bases between. The CDR3 DNA, read in part, is TGTGCCAGCAGCTTAACAGGGATCGCTGGAAACACC. This encodes CASSLTGIAGNT. The whole CDR3 protein reads CASSLTGIAGNTIYF.

This clone turned up a few times. The CDR3 goes on 3 residues after the read ends, and that part is filled in from the germline J gene. The rearrangement joins TRBV7-9 to TRBJ2-3, with unresolved D. The CDR3 spans 15 residues. Trimming removed 1 base from V and 0 bases from J, with 8 bases in between. Germline-derived CDR1 and CDR2 are SEHNR and FQNEAQ (reference sequence). The CDR3 spells CASSLGSGSTDTQYF. CDR3 DNA, as far as it was read: TGTGCCAGCAGCTTAGGTTCCGGTAGCACAGATACG.

Only a few counts were recorded for this clone. The sequenced fragment ends 3 residues before the CDR3 boundary, so the rest is inferred from the germline J gene. The chain uses TRBV19 and TRBJ2-2; D uncertain. Germline CDR1 and CDR2: LNHDA and SQIVND (reference sequence). Trimming cost V 4 bases and J 8 bases, with 8 bases left between them. The CDR3 covers 12 residues. The part of the CDR3 DNA that was read is TGTGCCAGTAGTAGCCAGTTAGGGGAG. It specifies CASSSQLGE. From start to end, the CDR3 is CASSSQLGELFF.

Worth noting for this clone: The read ends 3 residues shy of where the CDR3 ends; the end is completed using the germline J gene. V and J are TRBV2 and TRBJ1-1; a weak D match, TRBD1 (5 bases). The V and J ends lost 4 bases and 2 bases respectively, with 11 bases between them. This CDR3 contains 14 residues. The germline V gene encodes CDR1 SNHLY and CDR2 FYNNEI. CDR3 amino acids: CASSGGHRNTEAFF. The CDR3 bases that were read are TGTGCCAGCAGTGGCGGACACAGAAACACTGAA.

This clone was detected only a few times. Read sequence stops 3 residues before the CDR3 end, and the germline J gene provides the missing end. The chain employs TRBV5-6 and TRBJ2-7, with 8 bases that match TRBD2. CDR3 size: 15 residues. Per the germline V gene, CDR1 is SGHDT and CDR2 is YYEEEE. Trimming at V came to 0 bases and at J to 3 bases, leaving 5 bases not matched to a gene. This CDR3 reads CASSLDTAGVYEQYF. The sequenced CDR3 bases are TGTGCCAGCAGCTTGGATACAGCGGGGGTCTACGAG.

This clone appeared a few times. The read terminates 3 residues before the CDR3 end, so the remaining end is supplied by the germline J gene. This sequence joins TRBV7-9 and TRBJ2-7, with 7 bases fitting TRBD1. V gave up 4 bases and J gave up 2 bases; unmatched junction bases: 5. The length of the CDR3 is 14 residues. Germline-derived CDR1 and CDR2 are SEHNR and FQNEAQ (reference sequence). Partial CDR3 DNA: TGTGCCAGCAGCTCATTGACAGGGACCTACGAG. Translated: CASSSLTGTYE. The entire CDR3 protein reads CASSSLTGTYEQYF. Variable domain in full (rest from reference TRBV7-9 and TRBJ2-7): DTGVSQNPRHKITKRGQNVTFRCDPISEHNRLYWYRQTLGQGPEFLTYFQNEAQLEKSRLLSDRFSAERPKGSFSTLEIQRTEQGDSAMYLCASSSLTGTYEQYFGPGTRLTVT.

Comment on this clone: Sequence at one end of the junction differs from germline and may be a read error. The read falls 3 residues short of the CDR3 end, and the missing part is taken from the germline J gene. V and J are TRBV7-7 and TRBJ2-1; 11 bases map to TRBD2. The germline CDR1 and CDR2 sequences are SSHAT and FNYEAQ (reference sequence). The CDR3 spans 15 residues. The covered CDR3 bases are TGTGCTAGCAGCTTGGGGACTAGCGGCTACAATGAG. It encodes CASSLGTSGYNE. The whole CDR3 region reads CASSLGTSGYNEQFF.

A note on this clone: The read terminates 3 residues before the CDR3 end, so the remaining end is supplied by the germline J gene. The chain has TRBV19 and TRBJ1-6; TRBD1 matches at 10 bases. CDR1 and CDR2 from the germline V gene are LNHDA and SQIVND (reference sequence). This CDR3 has 16 amino acids. The J segment lost 2 bases and the V segment lost 6 bases, leaving 4 bases of the junction unmatched. The DNA read from the CDR3 is TGTGCCAGTAGCATGACAGGGGGCGCCTATAATTCACCC. It codes for CASSMTGGAYNSP. The full CDR3 reads CASSMTGGAYNSPLHF.

This clone is labeled as large. The DNA ends 3 residues before the CDR3 does, and the rest of the CDR3 is filled in from the germline J gene. V usage is TRBV10-3 and J usage is TRBJ2-2; 16 positions agree with TRBD2. Germline trimming cut 3 bases from V and 0 bases from J; bases unmatched to any gene: 7. The CDR3 is made up of 20 amino acids. Germline-derived CDR1 and CDR2 are ENHRY and SYGVKD. Partial CDR3 DNA: TGTGCCATCAGTGATCATCTGGGACTAGCGGGAGGGGCGAACACCGGGGAG. Encoded protein: CAISDHLGLAGGANTGE. From start to end, the CDR3 is CAISDHLGLAGGANTGELFF.